This TCR beta chain was retrieved from a study of CD4 and CD8 cells across lung adenocarcinoma regions. Germline assignment: CDR1 SGHDN and CDR2 FVKESK. This CDR3 contains 15 residues. TCRdb recomputed calls from the PCR reads with MiXCR, one row per CDR3 protein. This table holds 12,000 or so distinct CDR3 sequences, about 50% found once. Donors had localized lung adenocarcinoma, a non-small cell lung cancer. Sequencing was carried out using CD8+ T cells from the center of a lung tumor. The TCR comes from a female donor with lung adenocarcinoma. The CD4 and CD8 labels of this study may be unreliable. J is TRBJ2-1 and V is TRBV14; 8 bases agree with TRBD2. The J call could be wrong; TRBJ2-5 is a better fit for the DNA end. The CDR3 loop reads CASSQGLAPQETQYF. The CDR3 coding sequence is TGTGCCAGCAGCCAAGGACTAGCGCCTCAAGAGACCCAGTACTTC.